One sample yielded the 11 T cell receptor beta chains listed below, sequenced in a study of blood T cell repertoires in COVID-19. Sequencing was performed with immunoSEQ multiplex PCR; in TCRdb, only in-frame clones are kept and a portion is missing. The table lists about 31,000 clones, just over 90% of them singletons. Sequenced material: peripheral blood. The receptors come from a man between 60 and 75 years old with acute or convalescent COVID-19.

The chain carries TRBV5-4 and TRBJ2-7; TRBD2 matches at 8 bases. Germline V CDR1 and CDR2: SGHNT, YYREEE (reference sequence). This CDR3 region has 16 residues. Trimming cost V 5 bases and J 1 base; bases outside gene matches: 11. The CDR3 loop reads CASSLERGTNSYEQYF. The CDR3 DNA reads as TGTGCCAGCAGTCTGGAGCGGGGGACTAATTCCTACGAGCAGTACTTC.

This clone appeared once. The chain carries TRBV19 and TRBJ1-5; D is uncertain. The germline CDR1 and CDR2 sequences are LNHDA and SQIVND (reference sequence). The CDR3 runs to 13 residues. Trimming cost V 6 bases and J 4 bases, with 10 bases left between them. The CDR3 DNA reads as TGTGCCAGTAGCCCTACTAGAAATCAGCCCCAGCATTTT. Its protein is CASSPTRNQPQHF.

CDR3 protein: CASTPKRSSYEQYV. For the CDR3, the DNA is TGTGCTAGCACCCCTAAGAGGAGCTCCTACGAGCAGTACGTC. The rearrangement uses TRBV7-7 and TRBJ2-7; D gene uncertain. Germline CDR1 SSHAT, CDR2 FNYEAQ (reference sequence). The CDR3 spans 14 residues.

The chain is built from TRBV6-6 and TRBJ1-2; 9 bases agree with TRBD1. Germline V gene data show CDR1 as MNHNY and CDR2 as SVGAGI (reference sequence). The CDR3 sequence is 15 residues long. Trimming at V came to 6 bases and at J to 6 bases, leaving 11 bases not matched to a gene. The CDR3, as DNA: TGTGCCAGCAGCTCAGGACAGGGGTTCTCACATGGCTACACCTTC. This translates into CASSSGQGFSHGYTF.

This chain links TRBV3-1 (or the pseudogene TRBV3-2) with TRBJ1-2, with a tentative D call TRBD1 (5 bases). This CDR3 is built from 13 residues. Trimming stripped 4 bases from V and 4 bases from J, with 10 bases between. Germline V CDR1 and CDR2: LGHDT, YNNKEL (reference sequence). The CDR3 region has the DNA TGTGCCAGCAGCCCAGGGTGGTCCTATGGCTACACCTTC. It specifies CASSPGWSYGYTF.

The J gene is TRBJ2-7, the V gene TRBV6-5; D may be TRBD1 (6 bases). CDR1 MNHEY and CDR2 SVGAGI come from the germline V gene. Trimming removed 8 bases at V and 3 bases at J, with 14 bases between. The length of the CDR3 is 13 residues. The CDR3 DNA reads TGTGCCAGCGCCGGGACAATCTTCTACGAGCAGTACGTC. It is translated as CASAGTIFYEQYV.

This chain links TRBV2 with TRBJ1-1; a weak D match, TRBD1 (6 bases). Germline lookup yields CDR1 SNHLY and CDR2 FYNNEI. The CDR3 loop spans 15 amino acids. The ends were cut back, 4 bases at V and 0 bases at J, with 12 bases in the middle. This chain's CDR3 is CASSGGHQMNTEAFF. CDR3 DNA sequence: TGTGCCAGCAGTGGGGGGCACCAGATGAACACTGAAGCTTTCTTT.

The genes are TRBV6-2 or TRBV6-3 and TRBJ1-5; 11 nucleotides agree with TRBD1. CDR1 MNHEY and CDR2 SVGEGT come from the germline V gene. The V and J ends lost 5 bases and 7 bases, in that order; junction bases with no gene match: 4. The CDR3 runs 14 residues. CDR3 sequence (DNA): TGTGCCAGCAGTGGACAGGGGGCGACCCAGCCCCAGCATTTT. This codes for CASSGQGATQPQHF.

The V call is TRBV9, the J call TRBJ1-2; 7 nucleotides agree with TRBD1. V shed 0 bases, J shed 6 bases, and the junction held 8 bases outside the gene matches. This CDR3 region has 15 residues. CDR1 is SGDLS, CDR2 YYNGEE, per germline. The CDR3 is CASSVAPGQPNGYTF. Here the CDR3 DNA reads TGTGCCAGCAGCGTAGCTCCGGGACAGCCTAATGGCTACACCTTC.

The J gene is TRBJ2-7, the V gene TRBV6-5; 10 bases agree with TRBD2. CDR1 MNHEY and CDR2 SVGAGI come from the germline V gene. The CDR3 is 13 amino acids. Trimming removed 4 bases from V and 3 bases from J; junction bases left unmatched: 0. The DNA for the CDR3 is TGTGCCAGCAGTTCTAGCGGGAGCTACGAGCAGTACTTC. It encodes CASSSSGSYEQYF.

The J gene is TRBJ2-7, the V gene TRBV23-1; 8 bases match TRBD1. TRBV23-1 carries the ORF label, with uncertain function. The CDR3 consists of 19 residues. After removal of 7 bases from V and 5 bases from J, the junction contained 25 bases not matched to a gene. This CDR3 is CASIPVTTPSPDRDNEQYV. The CDR3, as DNA: TGCGCCAGCATACCCGTAACCACCCCATCCCCGGACAGGGATAACGAGCAGTACGTC.